The 6 T cell receptor beta chains listed next were all sequenced from one sample in a study of regulatory and conventional T cells in RAG deficiency. Blood CD4+ CD25-low CD127-high conventional T cells supplied the genomic DNA template. The method was immunoSEQ multiplex PCR; TCRdb's version includes in-frame clones alone and lacks a portion of them. The sample holds about 46,000 clones, 80% to 90% seen once. These data are also associated with another study on regulatory T cells. As that study records: The primer mix had 52 TRBV and 13 TRBJ primers.

The material sequenced was CD4+ effector T cells sorted from blood. Every receptor here comes from a human donor in good health.

The CDR3 bases are TGTGCCAGTGGTGCCGGGGGGGGGCGGTTCAATCAGCCCCAGCATTTT. It specifies CASGAGGGRFNQPQHF. This chain joins TRBV19 and TRBJ1-5; D possibly corresponds to TRBD1 (6 bases). Trimming cost V 8 bases and J 3 bases, with 20 bases left between them. Germline-derived CDR1 and CDR2 are LNHDA and SQIVND (reference sequence). The CDR3 is 16 residues long.

CDR3 bases: TGTGCCAGCAGCTTGGGGGGACTGGACTATGGCTACACCTTC. Its translation is CASSLGGLDYGYTF. This sequence joins TRBV11-3 and TRBJ1-2, with TRBD1 as a possible D gene (5 bases). Trimming left V 3 bases short and J 3 bases short, with 11 bases between. CDR1 and CDR2 (germline): SGHNT, YENEEA. This CDR3 comprises 14 residues.

The gene calls are TRBV2 and TRBJ2-7, with D perhaps TRBD1 or TRBD2 (5 bases each). Per germline, CDR1 SNHLY and CDR2 FYNNEI. The CDR3 sequence is 12 residues long. V was clipped by 6 bases and J by 3 bases, with 9 bases between them. The CDR3 protein is CASRGDGYEQYF. DNA for the CDR3: TGTGCCAGCAGAGGGGACGGCTACGAGCAGTACTTC.

V and J are TRBV25-1 and TRBJ1-4; 9 bases are a match to TRBD1. The CDR3 is made up of 15 amino acids. Germline V gene data show CDR1 as MGHDK and CDR2 as SYGVNS. V dropped 5 bases and J dropped 7; count of bases not matched to a gene: 8. This chain's CDR3 is CASSIQGAGGEKLFF. In DNA form, the CDR3 reads TGTGCCAGCAGTATACAGGGGGCGGGCGGTGAAAAACTGTTTTTT.

Turning to this clone: This likely comes from a read error, as the CDR3 has no conserved phenylalanine or tryptophan at its end. The rearrangement joins TRBV7-6 to TRBJ2-2, with D unresolved. The CDR3 covers 13 residues. The germline V and J ends were trimmed by 0 bases and 6 bases, with 5 bases remaining between them. The V gene's germline CDR1 is SGHVS and CDR2 FNYEAQ. As DNA, the CDR3 is TGTGCCAGCAGCTTAGCGCGAGCCGGGGAGCTGTTTTCT. Encoded protein: CASSLARAGELFS.

The chain uses TRBV6-5 and TRBJ1-1, with a possible D match to TRBD1 (5 bases). The CDR3 is 16 residues long. Per the germline V gene, CDR1 is MNHEY and CDR2 is SVGAGI. V dropped 4 bases and J dropped 0 bases, with 15 bases sitting between them. In DNA form, the CDR3 reads TGTGCCAGCAGTTTCCACGGACGGACAATGAACACTGAAGCTTTCTTT. It encodes CASSFHGRTMNTEAFF.